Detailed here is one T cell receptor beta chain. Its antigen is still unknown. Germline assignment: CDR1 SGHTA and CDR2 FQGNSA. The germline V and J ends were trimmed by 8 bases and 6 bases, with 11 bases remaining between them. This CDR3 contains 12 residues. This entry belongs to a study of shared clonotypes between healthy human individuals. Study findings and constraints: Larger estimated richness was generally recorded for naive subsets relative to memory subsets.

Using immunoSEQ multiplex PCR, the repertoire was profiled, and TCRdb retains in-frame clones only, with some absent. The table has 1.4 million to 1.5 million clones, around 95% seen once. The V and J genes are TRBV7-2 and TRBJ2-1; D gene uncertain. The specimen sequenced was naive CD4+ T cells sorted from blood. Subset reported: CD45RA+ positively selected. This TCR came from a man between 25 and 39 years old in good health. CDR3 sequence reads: CASSGGFNEQFF. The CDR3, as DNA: TGTGCCAGCTCGGGTGGGTTCAATGAGCAGTTCTTC. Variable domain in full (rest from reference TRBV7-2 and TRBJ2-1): GAGVSQSPSNKVTEKGKDVELRCDPISGHTALYWYRQSLGQGLEFLIYFQGNSAPDKSGLPSDRFSAERTGGSVSTLTIQRTQQEDSAVYLCASSGGFNEQFFGPGTRLTVL.